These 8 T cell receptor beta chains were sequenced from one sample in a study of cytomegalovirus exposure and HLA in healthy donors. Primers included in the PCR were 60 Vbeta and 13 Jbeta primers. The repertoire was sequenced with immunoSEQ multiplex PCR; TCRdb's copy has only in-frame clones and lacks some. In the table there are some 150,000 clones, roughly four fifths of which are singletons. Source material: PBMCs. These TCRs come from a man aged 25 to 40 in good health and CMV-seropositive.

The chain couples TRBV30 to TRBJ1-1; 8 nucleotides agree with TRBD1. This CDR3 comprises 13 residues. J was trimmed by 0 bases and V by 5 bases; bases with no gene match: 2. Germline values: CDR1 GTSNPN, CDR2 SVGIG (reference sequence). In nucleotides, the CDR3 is TGTGCCTGGCGACAGGGGATGAACACTGAAGCTTTCTTT. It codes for CAWRQGMNTEAFF. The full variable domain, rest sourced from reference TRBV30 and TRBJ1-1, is SQTIHQWPATLVQPVGSPLSLECTVEGTSNPNLYWYRQAAGRGLQLLFYSVGIGQISSEVPQNLSASRPQDRQFILSSKKLLLSDSGFYLCAWRQGMNTEAFFGQGTRLTVV.

CDR3 in amino acids: CASFSFLNTGELFF. The DNA of the CDR3 is TGTGCCAGCTTTAGCTTTTTGAACACCGGGGAGCTGTTTTTT. V and J are TRBV27 and TRBJ2-2; no firm D call. Germline loops: CDR1 MNHEY, CDR2 SMNVEV (reference sequence). This CDR3 region has 14 residues. The V gene lost 8 bases and the J gene lost 1 base, with 11 bases spanning the gap.

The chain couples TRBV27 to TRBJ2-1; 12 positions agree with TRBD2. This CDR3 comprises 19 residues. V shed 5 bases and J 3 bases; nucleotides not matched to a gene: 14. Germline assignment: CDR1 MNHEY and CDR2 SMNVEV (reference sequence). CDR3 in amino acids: CASSHHVLAGGGNYNEQFF. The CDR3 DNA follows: TGTGCCAGCAGTCACCATGTACTAGCGGGGGGCGGGAACTACAATGAGCAGTTCTTC.

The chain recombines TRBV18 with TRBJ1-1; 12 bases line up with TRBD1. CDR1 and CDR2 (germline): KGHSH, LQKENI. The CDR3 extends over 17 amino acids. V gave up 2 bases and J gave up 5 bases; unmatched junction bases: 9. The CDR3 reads CASSPTGTGGLGTEAFF. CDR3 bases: TGTGCCAGCTCACCAACCGGGACAGGGGGCTTGGGAACTGAAGCTTTCTTT.

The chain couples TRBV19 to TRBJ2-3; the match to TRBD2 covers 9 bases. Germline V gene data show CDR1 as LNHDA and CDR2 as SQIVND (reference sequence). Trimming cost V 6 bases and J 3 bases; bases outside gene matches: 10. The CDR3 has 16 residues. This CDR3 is CASSRSWTSETDTQYF. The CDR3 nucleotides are TGTGCCAGTAGCCGAAGTTGGACTAGCGAAACAGATACGCAGTATTTT.

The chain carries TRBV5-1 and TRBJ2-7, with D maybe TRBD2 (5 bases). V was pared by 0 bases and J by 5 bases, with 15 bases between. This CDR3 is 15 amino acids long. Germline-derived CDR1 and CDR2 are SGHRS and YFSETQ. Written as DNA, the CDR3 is TGCGCCAGCAGCTTGGTGGTGTCGGGAACTCACGAGCAGTACTTC. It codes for CASSLVVSGTHEQYF.

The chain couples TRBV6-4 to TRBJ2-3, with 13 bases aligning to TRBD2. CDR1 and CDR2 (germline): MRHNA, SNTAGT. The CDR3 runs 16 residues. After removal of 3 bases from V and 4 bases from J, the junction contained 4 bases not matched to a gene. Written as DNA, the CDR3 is TGTGCCAGCAGTGATGGACTAGCGGGAGAGGCAGATACGCAGTATTTT. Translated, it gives CASSDGLAGEADTQYF.

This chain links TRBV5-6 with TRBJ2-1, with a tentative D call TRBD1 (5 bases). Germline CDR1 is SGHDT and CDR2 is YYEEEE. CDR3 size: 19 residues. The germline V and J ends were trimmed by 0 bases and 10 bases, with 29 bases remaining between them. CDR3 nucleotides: TGTGCCAGCAGCTTGGAACAGGCCTACCTCCTTATTACTACTGAGGAGCAGTTCTTC. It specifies CASSLEQAYLLITTEEQFF.